The T cell receptor (beta chain) described here comes from a study of tumor-infiltrating lymphocytes in primary liver carcinoma. Looking at the study overall: Participating patients were men and women between 30 and 69 years old.

Synthesis of TCR beta cDNA was carried out from about 500 ng total RNA with a constant-region primer. Investigators got TCR beta libraries out of three nested multiplex PCR rounds, done with slightly modified ARM-PCR. TCRdb processed the multiplex PCR reads anew with MiXCR; each CDR3 protein has one entry. The table lists roughly 330,000 distinct CDR3 sequences, less than 70% of them singletons, with about 6.5% in the top ten. The blood RNA (from unsorted whole blood) was obtained, and germline DNA was also extracted. This clonotype was seen at least ten times. The sample consisted of peripheral blood. The source of this sequence is a man aged 35-49 years with primary liver carcinoma and hepatitis B virus infection.

The CDR3 DNA reads as TGTGCCAGCAGACCCATAGACAGAACCTACGAGCAGTACTTC. It yields the protein CASRPIDRTYEQYF. The genes are TRBV11-2 and TRBJ2-7; a possible D gene is TRBD1 (5 bases). This CDR3 contains 14 residues. V dropped 6 bases and J dropped 2 bases, with 14 bases sitting between them. CDR1 SGHAT and CDR2 FQNNGV come from the germline V gene.